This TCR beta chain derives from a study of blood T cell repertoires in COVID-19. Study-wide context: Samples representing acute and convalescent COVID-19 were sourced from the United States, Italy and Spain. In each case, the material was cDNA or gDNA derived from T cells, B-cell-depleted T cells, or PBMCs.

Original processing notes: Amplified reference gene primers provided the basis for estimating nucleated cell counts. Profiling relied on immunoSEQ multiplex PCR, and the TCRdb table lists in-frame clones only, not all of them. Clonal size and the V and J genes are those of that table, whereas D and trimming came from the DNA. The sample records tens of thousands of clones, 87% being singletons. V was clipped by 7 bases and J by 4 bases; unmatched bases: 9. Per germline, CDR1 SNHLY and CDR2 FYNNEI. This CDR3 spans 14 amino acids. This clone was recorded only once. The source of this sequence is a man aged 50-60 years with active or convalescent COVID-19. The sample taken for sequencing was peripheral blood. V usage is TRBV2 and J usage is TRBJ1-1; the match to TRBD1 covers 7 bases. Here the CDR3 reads CASNELRGFTEAFF. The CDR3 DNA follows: TGTGCCAGCAACGAACTCAGGGGGTTCACTGAAGCTTTCTTT.